The present T cell receptor beta chain was sequenced within a study of T cells in Graves' hyperthyroidism and ophthalmopathy. Turning to the study itself: Peripheral blood was taken when the disease was first diagnosed, before any treatment began.

Blood was obtained at the first hyperthyroidism diagnosis, which preceded any ophthalmopathy symptoms. Trimming removed 5 bases at V and 2 bases at J, with 10 bases between. The CDR3 loop spans 13 amino acids. CDR1 SGHVS and CDR2 FQNEAQ come from the germline V gene. Amplification targeted TCR beta CDR3 regions from RNA transcripts. HTBI primers were employed in a first-round RT-PCR of the TCR CDR3. TCRdb fed the multiplex PCR reads into MiXCR, producing one record per CDR3 protein. The repertoire includes about 770,000 distinct CDR3 sequences, 18% of them detected once, and approximately 16% sits in the top ten.

The gene calls are TRBV7-8 and TRBJ2-7; the D is unclear. This clonotype was obtained from a woman in her 50s with Graves' hyperthyroidism that later progressed to Graves' ophthalmopathy. Sequencing used blood. Here the CDR3 DNA reads TGTGCCAGCAGCGGGGTGGCGCCCTACGAGCAGTACTTC. Amino acid sequence: CASSGVAPYEQYF.